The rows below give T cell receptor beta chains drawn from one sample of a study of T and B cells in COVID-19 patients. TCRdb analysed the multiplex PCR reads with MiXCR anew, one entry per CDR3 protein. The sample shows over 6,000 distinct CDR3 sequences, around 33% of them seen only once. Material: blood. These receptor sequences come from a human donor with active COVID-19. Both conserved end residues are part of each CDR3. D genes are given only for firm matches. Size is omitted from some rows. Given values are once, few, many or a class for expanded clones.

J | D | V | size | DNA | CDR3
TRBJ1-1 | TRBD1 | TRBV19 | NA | TGTGCCAGTAGTGTTGGACAGGGGGCGGGCGGAGCTTTCTTT | CASSVGQGAGGAFF
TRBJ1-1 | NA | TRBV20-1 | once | TGCAGTGCTTCCGACAAGCCATCAAGGAACACTGAAGCTTTCTTT | CSASDKPSRNTEAFF
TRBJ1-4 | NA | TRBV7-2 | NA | TGTGCCAGCAGCTCGATTCCAGTCCTGGGGAAACTGTTTTTT | CASSSIPVLGKLFF
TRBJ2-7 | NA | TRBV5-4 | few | TGTGCCAGCAGCTGGGCCCAGAACGAGCAGTACTTC | CASSWAQNEQYF
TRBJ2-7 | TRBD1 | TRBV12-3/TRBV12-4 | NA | TGTGCCAGCAGTTTAAGGCGGACAGGGGGCTACGAGCAGTACTTC | CASSLRRTGGYEQYF
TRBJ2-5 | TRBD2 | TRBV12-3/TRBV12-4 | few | TGTGCCAGCAGTTCGTCGGGACTAGCGGGAGAGACCCAGTACTTC | CASSSSGLAGETQYF
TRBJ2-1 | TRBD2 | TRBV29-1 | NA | TGCAGCTCACTAGCGGGCTACAATGAGCAGTTCTTC | CSSLAGYNEQFF
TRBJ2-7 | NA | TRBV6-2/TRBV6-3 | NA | TGTGCCAGCAGCGATCTGGGGGCCTACGAGCAGTACTTC | CASSDLGAYEQYF
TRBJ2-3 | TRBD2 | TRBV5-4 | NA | TGTGCCAGCAGCTCTCCCGGGACTACCACAGATACGCAGTATTTT | CASSSPGTTTDTQYF
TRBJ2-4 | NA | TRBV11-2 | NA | TGTGCCAGCAGCATCTTCTCAGGGCTAGCCAAAAACATTCAGTACTTC | CASSIFSGLAKNIQYF
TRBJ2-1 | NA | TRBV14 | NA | TGTGCCAGCAGCACCGACCCAGGGGCGACTTACTACAATGAGCAGTTCTTC | CASSTDPGATYYNEQFF
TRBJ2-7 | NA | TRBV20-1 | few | TGCAGTGCCGTCCTTTCCTACGAGCAGTACTTC | CSAVLSYEQYF
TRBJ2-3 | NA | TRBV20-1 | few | TGCAGTGCTAGAGGGGGTCCAGCCGGAGATACGCAGTATTTT | CSARGGPAGDTQYF
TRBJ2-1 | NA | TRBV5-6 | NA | TGTGCCAGCAGCTTGTATGGGGGAGACAATGAGCAGTTCTTC | CASSLYGGDNEQFF
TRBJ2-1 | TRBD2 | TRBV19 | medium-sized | TGTGCCAGTAGATCCTCTGGGGGGGAGTTCTTC | CASRSSGGEFF
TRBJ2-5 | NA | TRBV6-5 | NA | TGTGCCAGCAGTTATCTCGGGTCGAGGGAGACCCAGTACTTC | CASSYLGSRETQYF
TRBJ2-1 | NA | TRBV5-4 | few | TGTGCCAGCAGCTTGGAGCAGGACTACAATGAGCAGTTCTTC | CASSLEQDYNEQFF